The present T cell receptor beta chain was sequenced within a study of blood T cell repertoires in COVID-19. Study in general: Samples of COVID-19 (acute and convalescent) were obtained from the United States, Italy and Spain. Sample material is recorded as cDNA or gDNA derived from T cells, B-cell-depleted T cells, or PBMCs.

The CDR3 extends over 21 amino acids. Losses at the gene ends were 3 bases for V and 3 bases for J; bases not matched to a gene: 25. The germline CDR1 and CDR2 sequences are SGDLS and YYNGEE. Original methodology: How many nucleated cells were present was estimated from reference gene primer amplification. Assay: immunoSEQ multiplex PCR; the TCRdb copy retains only in-frame clones and omits some. V and J calls and clone size are as listed in that table; D and trimming were resolved from the DNA. The sample carries approximately 150,000 clones, over 85% recorded once. Sequences were obtained from peripheral blood. The chain combines TRBV9 with TRBJ2-7; TRBD1 matches at 9 bases. This receptor was obtained from a human donor in a cohort sampled during active COVID-19. The CDR3 region has the DNA TGTGCCAGCAGCGCCCCCCCTCTCCGGGACAGGGTTATTCAGAAGGGCTACGAGCAGTACTTC. Residues: CASSAPPLRDRVIQKGYEQYF.